The 7 T cell receptor beta chains in this list originate from one sample, sequenced in a study of identical twins. TCRdb reprocessed the 5' RACE reads via MiXCR and lists one record per CDR3 protein. Of some 570,000 distinct CDR3 sequences listed, around 20% are singletons. The data were also submitted as part of a second study, on yellow fever vaccine responses in identical twins.

Sample: CD4+ T cells sorted from blood. The receptor set was obtained from a woman aged 18 to 35 in good health.

This clonotype was seen only a few times. This rearrangement joins TRBV24-1 to TRBJ2-5, with D uncertain. The CDR3 sequence is 13 residues long. Germline values: CDR1 KGHDR, CDR2 SFDVKD. Trimming cost V 0 bases and J 3 bases, with 4 bases left between them. DNA of the CDR3: TGTGCCACCAGTGATTTGACAGAAGAGACCCAGTACTTC. Its translation: CATSDLTEETQYF.

This clonotype showed up just a few times. The chain joins TRBV7-9 to TRBJ2-5; 8 bases are shared with TRBD1. The germline CDR1 and CDR2 sequences are SEHNR and FQNEAQ (reference sequence). J gave up 5 bases and V 6 bases, and 5 bases lay outside the gene matches. The CDR3 loop spans 13 amino acids. The CDR3 DNA reads TGTGCCAGCAGACCACGACAGGGGGAGACCCAGTACTTC. Protein product: CASRPRQGETQYF.

J is TRBJ1-6 and V is TRBV12-3 or TRBV12-4; 8 nucleotides line up with TRBD1. The CDR3 consists of 13 residues. After removal of 6 bases from V and 13 bases from J, the junction contained 8 bases not matched to a gene. The CDR3 loop reads CASSRGQGIPLHF. In DNA, the CDR3 is TGTGCCAGCAGCCGAGGACAGGGCATCCCCCTCCACTTT.

This clonotype came up a few times. The V gene is TRBV5-1, the J gene TRBJ2-3, with 7 bases matching TRBD1. The germline CDR1 and CDR2 sequences are SGHRS and YFSETQ. The CDR3 runs 15 residues. The J segment lost 4 bases and the V segment lost 2 bases, leaving 7 bases of the junction unmatched. CDR3 bases: TGCGCCAGCAGCTTAGACAGGGTGATTGCAGATACGCAGTATTTT. Translating it yields CASSLDRVIADTQYF.

This clonotype has a handful of counts. The V and J genes are TRBV6-2 or TRBV6-3 and TRBJ1-6, with D maybe TRBD1 (5 bases). This CDR3 is built from 15 residues. The germline CDR1 and CDR2 sequences are MNHEY and SVGEGT. V gave up 6 bases and J gave up 7 bases, with 16 bases separating them. CDR3 region: CASRLPGRTNSPLHF. CDR3 nucleotide sequence: TGTGCCAGCAGGCTACCGGGACGTACGAATTCACCCCTCCACTTT.

This clonotype came up a few times. This chain joins TRBV12-3 or TRBV12-4 and TRBJ2-1, with D maybe TRBD1 (5 bases). The CDR3 is made up of 13 amino acids. V was trimmed by 8 bases and J by 0 bases, leaving 8 bases between them. The CDR3 DNA reads TGTGCCAGCCATAGGGGCTCCTACAATGAGCAGTTCTTC. It encodes CASHRGSYNEQFF.

In this sample, this clonotype turned up a few times. The rearrangement uses TRBV19 and TRBJ1-3, with unresolved D. Germline values: CDR1 LNHDA, CDR2 SQIVND (reference sequence). Trimming removed 4 bases at V and 0 bases at J, with 10 bases between. This CDR3 is built from 15 residues. CDR3 DNA: TGTGCCAGTAGTAATTGGGGATCCTCTGGAAACACCATATATTTT. Protein sequence: CASSNWGSSGNTIYF.